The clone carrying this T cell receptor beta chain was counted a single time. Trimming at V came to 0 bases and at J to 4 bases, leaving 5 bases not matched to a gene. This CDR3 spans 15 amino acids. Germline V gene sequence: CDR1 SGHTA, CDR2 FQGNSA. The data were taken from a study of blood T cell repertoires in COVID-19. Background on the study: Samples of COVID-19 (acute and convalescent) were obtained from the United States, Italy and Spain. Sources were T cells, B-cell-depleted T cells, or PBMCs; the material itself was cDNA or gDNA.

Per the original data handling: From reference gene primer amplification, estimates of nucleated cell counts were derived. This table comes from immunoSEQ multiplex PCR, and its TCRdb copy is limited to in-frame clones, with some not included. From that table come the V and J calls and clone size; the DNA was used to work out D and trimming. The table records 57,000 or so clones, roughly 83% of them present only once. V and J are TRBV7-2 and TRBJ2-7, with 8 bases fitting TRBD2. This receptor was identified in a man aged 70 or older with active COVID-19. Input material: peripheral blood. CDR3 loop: CASSLASGVLYEQYF. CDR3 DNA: TGTGCCAGCAGCTTAGCTAGCGGGGTCCTTTACGAGCAGTACTTC. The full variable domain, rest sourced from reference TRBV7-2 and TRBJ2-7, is GAGVSQSPSNKVTEKGKDVELRCDPISGHTALYWYRQSLGQGLEFLIYFQGNSAPDKSGLPSDRFSAERTGGSVSTLTIQRTQQEDSAVYLCASSLASGVLYEQYFGPGTRLTVT.